This T cell receptor (beta chain) was found in a study of T-cell reconstitution after alpha-beta-depleted transplantation in children (TCRdb year 2016). Background for the entire study: Using TCR repertoire profiling, the study quantitatively followed how T-cell immune reconstitution unfolded in children after TCRalphabeta/CD19-depleted allogeneic hematopoietic cell transplantation.

To prepare the library, PCR was applied. Data came from an Illumina HiSeq 2500. To normalize quantification of the TCRbeta repertoire, the TCR libraries were built with molecular barcoding that relied on unique molecular identifiers. The raw public reads went through TCRdb reprocessing: fastp at Q25, MiXCR clone calling, in-frame beta chains kept. Every entry covers one CDR3 protein and lists the most common genes and DNA from its rows. The sample table lists 900,000 or so distinct CDR3 sequences, less than 20% of them with a count of one. The ten biggest clones cover about 4.6% of the sample. General study outcomes and caveats: Apparently early alphabetaT-cell count recovery about two months after transplant reportedly relied on only several hundred rapidly expanded clones derived from non-depleted graft cells. Hyperexpanded clone frequencies declined over subsequent months; after one year, T-cell counts and TCRbeta diversity were mostly attributed to newly produced T cells. The high TCRbeta diversity at day 60 in some patients was ascribed to recipient T cells and intrathymic progenitors that had survived conditioning.

This specimen's treatment or condition label, interpreted: allogeneic hematopoietic cell transplantation with graft depleted of TCRalphabeta T cells and CD19 B cells. The children who served as transplant recipients had been given grafts of TCRalphabeta/CD19-depleted allogeneic hematopoietic cells. On this clonotype: Its specific antigen is unknown. Base qualities are missing; no much larger clone stands one base away.

The sequence was obtained from a male patient younger than 18 who had a stem cell transplant for acute lymphoblastic leukemia, so the T cells may come from the graft donor. Sequences were derived from PBMCs, mostly from graft donor cells, sampled 360 days after TCRalphabeta/CD19-depleted stem cell transplant.

The CDR3 region has the sequence CASIRRGGGSYNEQFF. At the DNA level, the sequence is TGTGCCAGCATCCGACGTGGGGGAGGCTCCTACAATGAGCAGTTCTTC. This chain joins TRBV12-3 or TRBV12-4 to TRBJ2-1; the D gene is possibly TRBD2, with 6 bases matching. V drops 7 bases and J drops 0 bases, leaving 16 bases in between. The CDR3 starts with the cysteine, ends with the phenylalanine, and has 16 residues. The kept DNA is CDR3 alone, 48 bases in frame from the first base.